This T cell receptor (beta chain) originates from a study of cytomegalovirus exposure and HLA in healthy donors. The CDR3 contains 16 residues. CDR1 SGHRS and CDR2 YFSETQ come from the germline V gene. V was trimmed by 0 bases and J by 8 bases, leaving 20 bases between them. Produced via immunoSEQ multiplex PCR; TCRdb's table is partial and in-frame only. The sample contains fewer than 150,000 clones, 80% to 90% of which appear only once. The sequenced material came from PBMCs. The chain combines TRBV5-1 with TRBJ1-2; D is possibly TRBD1 (5 bases). The source is a woman younger than 30 in good health and CMV-seropositive. CDR3: CASSLGAARVSAGYTF. CDR3 coding DNA: TGCGCCAGCAGCTTGGGAGCCGCCAGGGTAAGTGCGGGCTACACCTTC.